This TCR beta chain was sequenced for a study of T cells in Graves' hyperthyroidism and ophthalmopathy. V lost 7 bases, J lost 4 bases, and 10 bases lay in between. The CDR3 runs 12 residues. CDR1 and CDR2 from the germline V gene are MDHEN and SYDVKM. RNA transcripts served as the template for amplifying TCR beta CDR3 regions. During a first-round RT-PCR of the TCR CDR3, the HTBI primer set was used. MiXCR, applied by TCRdb to the multiplex PCR reads, yields one record per CDR3 protein. The repertoire holds about 600,000 distinct CDR3 sequences, with about a sixth as singletons. This clonotype was counted between two and nine times. Its antigen is unknown. Notes on the study in general: Stable hyperthyroidism was separated from ophthalmopathy by a model based on 13 V-J features.

The V and J genes are TRBV28 and TRBJ1-2; tentatively, D is TRBD1 (5 bases). The receptor's source is a woman between 40 and 55 years old with Graves' ophthalmopathy. The specimen sequenced was blood. Here the CDR3 reads CASITGGYGYTF. The CDR3 nucleotides read TGTGCCAGCATCACCGGGGGCTATGGCTACACCTTC.